This T cell receptor beta chain was sequenced in a study of blood T cell repertoires in COVID-19. The overall study: Donors in the United States, Italy and Spain gave samples during acute or convalescent COVID-19. T cells, B-cell-depleted T cells, or PBMCs supplied cDNA or gDNA.

Germline lookup yields CDR1 SEHNR and CDR2 FQNEAQ (reference sequence). CDR3 length: 14 amino acids. Trimming shortened V by 1 base and J by 4 bases, and 10 bases separated the two germline ends. Produced via immunoSEQ multiplex PCR; TCRdb's table is partial and in-frame only. Of roughly 80,000 clones in the sample, around 82% were seen once. Sequenced input: peripheral blood. The chain recombines TRBV7-9 with TRBJ1-1; D call uncertain. The receptor comes from a human donor in a cohort sampled during active COVID-19. The CDR3 protein is CASSLGGRSTEAFF. CDR3 sequence (DNA): TGTGCCAGCAGCTTAGGAGGGCGGAGCACTGAAGCTTTCTTT.